Listed here are 16 T cell receptor beta chains from one sample, sequenced in a study of cytomegalovirus exposure and HLA in healthy donors (dated by TCRdb to 2016 to 2017). Libraries were constructed by the immunoSEQ multiplex PCR assay. A mixture of 60 forward primers for TCR Vbeta segments and 13 reverse primers for TCR Jbeta segments was used in the multiplex PCR. TCRdb stores this immuneACCESS table with in-frame sequences only. Part of the clones is absent; in the studies checked, under half of the shortfall reflects unresolved V genes, and no reason is known for the rest. In this sample the table shows over 65,000 clones, 70% to 90% of which occur a single time. About 6.8% of the sample is taken by the ten largest. Sequences were obtained from PBMCs. The receptors derive from a human donor in good health.

The chain joins TRBV7-2 to TRBJ2-5; TRBD2 is a possible D gene (6 bases). CDR3 length equals 14 residues. V lost 0 bases, J lost 1 base, and 6 bases lay in between. CDR1 is SGHTA and CDR2 is FQGNSA in the germline V gene. The CDR3 region is CASSLAGSQETQYF. The CDR3 DNA is TGTGCCAGCAGCTTAGCCGGGAGCCAAGAGACCCAGTACTTC.

The rearrangement links TRBV15 to TRBJ2-1; 10 bases are shared with TRBD2. Germline values: CDR1 LNHNV, CDR2 YYDKDF (reference sequence). This CDR3 contains 14 residues. Germline trimming cut 6 bases from V and 8 bases from J; bases unmatched to any gene: 7. The CDR3 loop reads CATRRSGGGDEQFF. In nucleotides, the CDR3 is TGTGCCACCAGGCGGAGCGGGGGGGGCGATGAGCAGTTCTTC.

CDR3 loop: CASSRTVSLDGYTF. The CDR3, as DNA: TGTGCCAGCAGCCGGACTGTGTCGCTGGATGGCTACACCTTC. The V and J genes are TRBV7-8 and TRBJ1-2, with unresolved D. In germline, CDR1 is SGHVS, CDR2 FQNEAQ. V gave up 5 bases and J gave up 6 bases, with 16 bases separating them. CDR3 length equals 14 residues.

V is TRBV11-1 and J is TRBJ2-7; D remains ambiguous. Germline V gives CDR1 SGHAT, CDR2 FQDESV (reference sequence). The ends were cut back, 3 bases at V and 4 bases at J, with 13 bases in the middle. The CDR3 sequence is 14 residues long. CDR3 sequence: CASSLLPGPYEQYF. The CDR3, as DNA: TGTGCCAGCAGCTTGCTGCCGGGTCCGTACGAGCAGTACTTC.

The rearrangement links TRBV19 to TRBJ1-2; no firm D call. The V end was cut by 3 bases, the J end by 4 bases, with 12 bases between. Germline CDR1 reads LNHDA; CDR2 reads SQIVND (reference sequence). CDR3 length equals 14 residues. Written as DNA, the CDR3 is TGTGCCAGTAGTATTGGCGGCTCCATCTATGGCTACACCTTC. This translates into CASSIGGSIYGYTF.

The chain couples TRBV27 to TRBJ2-3, with TRBD2 matching 10 bases. The germline CDR1 and CDR2 sequences are MNHEY and SMNVEV (reference sequence). This CDR3 spans 17 amino acids. Losses at the gene ends were 2 bases for V and 4 bases for J; bases not matched to a gene: 9. CDR3 sequence reads: CASSLQGAGGRADTQYF. The CDR3 coding sequence is TGTGCCAGCAGTTTACAGGGAGCGGGGGGGCGGGCAGATACGCAGTATTTT.

This clone was observed a handful of times. This sequence joins TRBV7-2 and TRBJ2-1; 9 nucleotides agree with TRBD1. The CDR3 contains 16 residues. In germline, CDR1 is SGHTA, CDR2 FQGNSA. The ends lost 6 bases at V and 4 bases at J; junction bases unmatched: 10. The CDR3 reads CASRPLRDRAYNEQFF. The CDR3 DNA reads TGTGCCAGCAGGCCCCTCCGGGACAGGGCTTACAATGAGCAGTTCTTC.

The chain carries TRBV30 and TRBJ2-5, with a possible D match to TRBD2 (6 bases). V was pared by 3 bases and J by 0 bases, with 11 bases between. Germline assignment: CDR1 GTSNPN and CDR2 SVGIG (reference sequence). The CDR3 runs to 14 residues. CDR3 protein: CAWRGLPYQETQYF. In nucleotides, the CDR3 is TGTGCCTGGAGGGGACTCCCGTACCAAGAGACCCAGTACTTC.

This clone has a handful of counts. V usage is TRBV29-1 and J usage is TRBJ1-1; 11 bases fit TRBD1. With 5 bases clipped from V and 6 bases from J, the junction kept 5 bases outside the gene matches. The CDR3 is 13 residues long. Germline V gene sequence: CDR1 SQVTM, CDR2 ANQGSEA. The CDR3 DNA sequence: TGCAGCGTTTGGGACAGGGGGTCGTCTGAAGCTTTCTTT. Amino acids: CSVWDRGSSEAFF.

DNA for the CDR3: TGTGCCAGCAGCTTAGGGGCAGGGGCTGAAGCTTTCTTT. Translating gives CASSLGAGAEAFF. This sequence joins TRBV11-2 and TRBJ1-1; tentatively, D is TRBD1 (6 bases). The germline gives CDR1 SGHAT, CDR2 FQNNGV. The V gene lost 1 base and the J gene lost 6 bases, with 9 bases spanning the gap. The CDR3 sequence is 13 residues long.

The chain is built from TRBV28 and TRBJ2-5; 12 nucleotides match TRBD2. The germline gives CDR1 MDHEN, CDR2 SYDVKM. With V trimmed by 3 bases and J by 5 bases, 10 bases remained unmatched. The CDR3 totals 17 residues. Here the CDR3 DNA reads TGTGCCAGCAGTTTGGGACTAGCGGGCCCCGGGCGGGAGACCCAGTACTTC. Its protein is CASSLGLAGPGRETQYF.

The chain couples TRBV15 to TRBJ2-5; TRBD1 matches at 12 bases. Per germline, CDR1 LNHNV and CDR2 YYDKDF (reference sequence). This CDR3 spans 16 amino acids. J lost 5 bases, V lost 1 base, and 5 bases had no gene match. This chain's CDR3 is CATSRGDRGRSETQYF. In DNA form, the CDR3 reads TGTGCCACCAGCAGAGGGGACAGGGGGCGTAGTGAGACCCAGTACTTC.

This clone was found a few times. This sequence joins TRBV6-6 and TRBJ2-3; 11 bases align to TRBD2. Per germline, CDR1 MNHNY and CDR2 SVGAGI (reference sequence). This CDR3 region has 14 residues. V was pared by 2 bases and J by 6 bases, with 1 base of the junction left unmatched. In DNA, the CDR3 is TGTGCCAGCAGTTACGGGACTAGCGGCGATACGCAGTATTTT. The encoded protein is CASSYGTSGDTQYF.

The rearrangement uses TRBV2 and TRBJ2-5; the match to TRBD2 covers 7 bases. The CDR3 covers 12 residues. J lost 4 bases, V lost 8 bases, and 4 bases had no gene match. The germline CDR1 and CDR2 sequences are SNHLY and FYNNEI. The CDR3 region is CASGGGRETQYF. The CDR3 coding sequence is TGTGCCAGCGGGGGGGGACGAGAGACCCAGTACTTC.

The V call is TRBV5-1, the J call TRBJ2-7, with a tentative D call TRBD2 (6 bases). Trimming shortened V by 5 bases and J by 0 bases, and 15 bases separated the two germline ends. Germline V gives CDR1 SGHRS, CDR2 YFSETQ. This CDR3 is built from 15 residues. This chain's CDR3 is CASRSGLVSSYEQYF. The CDR3 DNA is TGCGCCAGCAGGTCGGGACTCGTAAGCTCCTACGAGCAGTACTTC.

The V call is TRBV19, the J call TRBJ2-1; D perhaps matches TRBD2 (6 bases). V dropped 7 bases and J dropped 5 bases, with 21 bases sitting between them. CDR1 is LNHDA, CDR2 SQIVND, per germline (reference sequence). CDR3 length: 16 residues. Written as DNA, the CDR3 is TGTGCCAGTAATTCTCGAGCTACGGGGGTGCACAATGAGCAGTTCTTC. This translates into CASNSRATGVHNEQFF.